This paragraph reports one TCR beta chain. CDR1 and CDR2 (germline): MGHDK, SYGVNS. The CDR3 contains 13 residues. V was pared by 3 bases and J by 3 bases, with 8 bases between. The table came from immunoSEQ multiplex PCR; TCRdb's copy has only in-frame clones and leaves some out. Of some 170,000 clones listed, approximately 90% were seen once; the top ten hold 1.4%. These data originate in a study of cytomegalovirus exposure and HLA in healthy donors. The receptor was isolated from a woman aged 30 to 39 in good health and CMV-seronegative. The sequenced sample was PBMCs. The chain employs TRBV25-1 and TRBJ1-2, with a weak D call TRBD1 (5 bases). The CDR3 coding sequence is TGTGCCAGCAGTGATGACAGCTACTATGGCTACACCTTC. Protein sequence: CASSDDSYYGYTF.